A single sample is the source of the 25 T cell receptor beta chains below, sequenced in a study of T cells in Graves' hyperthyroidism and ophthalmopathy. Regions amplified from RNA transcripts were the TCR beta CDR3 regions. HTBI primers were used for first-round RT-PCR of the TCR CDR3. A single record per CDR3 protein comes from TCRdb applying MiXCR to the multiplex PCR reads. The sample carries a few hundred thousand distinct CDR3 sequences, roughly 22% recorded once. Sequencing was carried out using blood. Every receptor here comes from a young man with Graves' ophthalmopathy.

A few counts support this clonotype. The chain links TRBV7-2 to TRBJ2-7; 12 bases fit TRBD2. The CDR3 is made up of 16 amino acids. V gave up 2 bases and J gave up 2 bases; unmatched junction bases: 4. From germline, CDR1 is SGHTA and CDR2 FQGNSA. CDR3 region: CASSLSGLAGTYEQYF. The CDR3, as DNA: TGTGCCAGCAGCTTATCGGGACTAGCGGGTACCTACGAGCAGTACTTC.

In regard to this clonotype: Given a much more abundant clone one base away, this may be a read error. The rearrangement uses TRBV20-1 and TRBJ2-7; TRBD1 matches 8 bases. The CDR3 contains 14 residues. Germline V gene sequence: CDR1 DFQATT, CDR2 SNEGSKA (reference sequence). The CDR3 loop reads CGASARTGRNEQYF. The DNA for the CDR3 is TGCGGTGCTAGTGCCAGGACAGGGCGGAACGAGCAGTACTTC.

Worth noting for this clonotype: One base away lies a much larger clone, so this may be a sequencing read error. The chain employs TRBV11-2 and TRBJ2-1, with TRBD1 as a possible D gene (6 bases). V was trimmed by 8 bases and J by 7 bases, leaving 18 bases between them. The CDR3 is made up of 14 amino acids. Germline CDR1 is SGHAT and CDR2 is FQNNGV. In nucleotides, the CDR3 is TGTGCCAGCGGGGTGGGGGCGTCGTTTAATGAGCAGTTCTTC. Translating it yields CASGVGASFNEQFF.

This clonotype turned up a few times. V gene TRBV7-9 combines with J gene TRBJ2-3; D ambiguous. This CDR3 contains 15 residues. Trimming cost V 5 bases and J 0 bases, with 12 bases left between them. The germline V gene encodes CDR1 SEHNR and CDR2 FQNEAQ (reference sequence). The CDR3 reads CASSPNLGSTDTQYF. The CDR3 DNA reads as TGTGCCAGCAGCCCCAATCTAGGGAGCACAGATACGCAGTATTTT.

CDR3 protein: CASSATGSRETQYF. Written as DNA, the CDR3 is TGTGCCAGTAGTGCAACAGGGTCGCGAGAGACCCAGTACTTC. The chain is built from TRBV19 and TRBJ2-5; possible D gene TRBD1, 6 bases. The V gene lost 5 bases and the J gene lost 4 bases, with 14 bases spanning the gap. Looked up from germline, CDR1 is LNHDA and CDR2 is SQIVND (reference sequence). The CDR3 covers 14 residues.

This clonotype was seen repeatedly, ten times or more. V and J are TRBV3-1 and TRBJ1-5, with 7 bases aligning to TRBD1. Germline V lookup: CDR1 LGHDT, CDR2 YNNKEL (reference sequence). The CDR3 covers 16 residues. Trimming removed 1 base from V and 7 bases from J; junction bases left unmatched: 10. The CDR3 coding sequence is TGTGCCAGCAGCCAAGCCCCGGGACAGACGGGGCAGCCCCAGCATTTT. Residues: CASSQAPGQTGQPQHF. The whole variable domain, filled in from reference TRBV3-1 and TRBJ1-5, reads DTAVSQTPKYLVTQMGNDKSIKCEQNLGHDTMYWYKQDSKKFLKIMFSYNNKELIINETVPNRFSPKSPDKAHLNLHINSLELGDSAVYFCASSQAPGQTGQPQHFGDGTRLSIL.

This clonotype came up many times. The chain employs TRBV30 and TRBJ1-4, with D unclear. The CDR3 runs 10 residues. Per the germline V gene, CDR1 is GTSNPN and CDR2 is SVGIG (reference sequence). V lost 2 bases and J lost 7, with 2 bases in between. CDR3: CAWSIEKLFF. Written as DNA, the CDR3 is TGTGCCTGGAGTATTGAAAAACTGTTTTTT.

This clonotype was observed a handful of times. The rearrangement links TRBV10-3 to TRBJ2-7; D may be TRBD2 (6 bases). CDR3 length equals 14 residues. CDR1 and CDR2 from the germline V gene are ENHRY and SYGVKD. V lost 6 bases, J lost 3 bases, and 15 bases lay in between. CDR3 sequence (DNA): TGTGCCATCAGGATAGCGGCCAGTGGCTACGAGCAGTACTTC. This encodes CAIRIAASGYEQYF.

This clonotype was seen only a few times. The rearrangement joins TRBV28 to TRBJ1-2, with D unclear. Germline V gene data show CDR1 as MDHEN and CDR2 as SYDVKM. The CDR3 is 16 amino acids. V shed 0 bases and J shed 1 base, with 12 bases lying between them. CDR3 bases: TGTGCCAGCAGTTTATGGACTCCGACGGTTAACTATGGCTACACCTTC. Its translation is CASSLWTPTVNYGYTF.

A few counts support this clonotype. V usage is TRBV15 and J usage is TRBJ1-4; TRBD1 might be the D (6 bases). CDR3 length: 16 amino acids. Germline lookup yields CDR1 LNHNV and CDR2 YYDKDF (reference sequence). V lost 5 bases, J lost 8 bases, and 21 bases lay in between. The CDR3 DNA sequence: TGTGCCACCAGCCCTCCGGGTGGGGGGGCCGAAGAAAAACTGTTTTTT. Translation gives CATSPPGGGAEEKLFF.

The CDR3 DNA is TGTGCCAGCAGCCAAGGACGGGAGTCGGGAAACATTCAGTACTTC. Translating gives CASSQGRESGNIQYF. The gene calls are TRBV6-1 and TRBJ2-4; tentatively, D is TRBD2 (6 bases). CDR1 MNHNS and CDR2 SASEGT come from the germline V gene. This CDR3 spans 15 amino acids. V lost 6 bases and J 6 bases, leaving 18 bases between the germline ends.

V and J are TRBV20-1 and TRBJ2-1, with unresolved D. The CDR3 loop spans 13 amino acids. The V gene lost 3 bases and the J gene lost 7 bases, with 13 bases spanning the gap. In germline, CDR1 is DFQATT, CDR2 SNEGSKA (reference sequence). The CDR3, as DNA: TGCAGTGCTAGTGGGTTAGCCCGGAATGAGCAGTTCTTC. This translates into CSASGLARNEQFF.

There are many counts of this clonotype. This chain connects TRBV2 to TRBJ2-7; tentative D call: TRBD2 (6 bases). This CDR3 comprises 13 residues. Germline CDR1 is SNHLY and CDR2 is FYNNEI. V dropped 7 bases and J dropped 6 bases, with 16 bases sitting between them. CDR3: CASTQGLFSEQYF. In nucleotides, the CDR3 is TGTGCCAGCACCCAGGGACTCTTCTCCGAGCAGTACTTC.

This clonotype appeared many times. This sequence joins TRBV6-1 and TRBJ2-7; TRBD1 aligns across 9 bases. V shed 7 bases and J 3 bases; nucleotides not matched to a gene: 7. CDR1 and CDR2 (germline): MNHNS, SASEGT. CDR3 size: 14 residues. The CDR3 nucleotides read TGTGCCAGCACCAGACAGGGGGTTAACTACGAGCAGTACTTC. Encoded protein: CASTRQGVNYEQYF.

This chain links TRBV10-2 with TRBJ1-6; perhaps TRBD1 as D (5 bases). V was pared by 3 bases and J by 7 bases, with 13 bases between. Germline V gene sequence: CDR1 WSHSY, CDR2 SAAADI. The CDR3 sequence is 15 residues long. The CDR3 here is CASSEWAGKNSPLHF. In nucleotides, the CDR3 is TGCGCCAGCAGTGAATGGGCAGGGAAGAATTCACCCCTCCACTTT.

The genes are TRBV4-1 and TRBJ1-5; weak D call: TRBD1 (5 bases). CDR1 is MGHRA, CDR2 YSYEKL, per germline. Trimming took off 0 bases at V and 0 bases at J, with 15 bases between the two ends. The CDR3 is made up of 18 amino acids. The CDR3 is CASSQDHPGLFSNQPQHF. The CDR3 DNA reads TGCGCCAGCAGCCAAGATCATCCGGGACTGTTTAGCAATCAGCCCCAGCATTTT.

The CDR3 here is CASSWGTGGSQETQYF. CDR3 sequence (DNA): TGTGCCAGCAGCTGGGGGACAGGGGGGTCCCAAGAGACCCAGTACTTC. The chain couples TRBV7-9 to TRBJ2-5, with 11 bases lining up with TRBD1. The germline CDR1 and CDR2 sequences are SEHNR and FQNEAQ (reference sequence). Germline trimming cut 4 bases from V and 1 base from J; bases unmatched to any gene: 5. CDR3 length: 16 residues.

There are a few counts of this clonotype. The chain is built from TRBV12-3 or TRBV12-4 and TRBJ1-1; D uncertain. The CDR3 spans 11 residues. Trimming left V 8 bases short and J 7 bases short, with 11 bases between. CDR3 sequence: CASQSRGEAFF. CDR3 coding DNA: TGTGCCAGCCAGTCACGGGGTGAAGCTTTCTTT.

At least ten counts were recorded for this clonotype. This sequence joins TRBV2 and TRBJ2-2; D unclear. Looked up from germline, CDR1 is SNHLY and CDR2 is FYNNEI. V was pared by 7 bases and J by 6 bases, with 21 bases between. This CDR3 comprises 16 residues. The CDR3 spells CASTLLRNYVAGELFF. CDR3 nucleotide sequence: TGTGCCAGCACTCTTCTACGAAACTACGTCGCCGGGGAGCTGTTTTTT.

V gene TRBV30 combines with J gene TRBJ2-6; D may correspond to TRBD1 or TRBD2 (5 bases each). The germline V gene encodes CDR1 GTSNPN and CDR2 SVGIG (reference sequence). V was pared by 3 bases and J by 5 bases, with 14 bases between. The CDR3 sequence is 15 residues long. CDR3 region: CAWSGQMGRANVLTF. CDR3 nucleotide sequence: TGTGCCTGGAGCGGCCAGATGGGACGGGCCAACGTCCTGACTTTC. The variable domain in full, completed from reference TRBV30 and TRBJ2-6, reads SQTIHQWPATLVQPVGSPLSLECTVEGTSNPNLYWYRQAAGRGLQLLFYSVGIGQISSEVPQNLSASRPQDRQFILSSKKLLLSDSGFYLCAWSGQMGRANVLTFGAGSRLTVL.

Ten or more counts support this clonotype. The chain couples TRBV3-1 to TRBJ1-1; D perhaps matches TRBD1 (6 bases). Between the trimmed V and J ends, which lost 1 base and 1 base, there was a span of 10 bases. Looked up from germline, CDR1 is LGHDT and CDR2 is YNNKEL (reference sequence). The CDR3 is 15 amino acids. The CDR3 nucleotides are TGTGCCAGCAGCCAAGTGCAGGGGAGGAACACTGAAGCTTTCTTT. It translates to CASSQVQGRNTEAFF.

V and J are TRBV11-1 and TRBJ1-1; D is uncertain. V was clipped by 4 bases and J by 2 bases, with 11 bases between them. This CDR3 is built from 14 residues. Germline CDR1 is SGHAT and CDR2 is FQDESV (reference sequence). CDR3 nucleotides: TGTGCCAGCAGCTCCACGCTCAGAAACACTGAAGCTTTCTTT. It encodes CASSSTLRNTEAFF.

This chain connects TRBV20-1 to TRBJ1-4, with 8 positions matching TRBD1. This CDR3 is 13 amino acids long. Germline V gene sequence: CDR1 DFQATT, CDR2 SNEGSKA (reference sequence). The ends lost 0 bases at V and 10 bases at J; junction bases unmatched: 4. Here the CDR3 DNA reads TGCAGTGCTAGAGACAGGGGGCGAGGAAAACTGTTTTTT. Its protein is CSARDRGRGKLFF.

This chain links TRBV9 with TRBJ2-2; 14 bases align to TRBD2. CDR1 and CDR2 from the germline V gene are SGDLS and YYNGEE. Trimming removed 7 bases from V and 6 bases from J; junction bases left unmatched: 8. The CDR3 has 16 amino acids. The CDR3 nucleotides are TGTGCCAGCGGCCTCGGACTAGCGGGAGGAGCCGGGGAGCTGTTTTTT. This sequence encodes CASGLGLAGGAGELFF.

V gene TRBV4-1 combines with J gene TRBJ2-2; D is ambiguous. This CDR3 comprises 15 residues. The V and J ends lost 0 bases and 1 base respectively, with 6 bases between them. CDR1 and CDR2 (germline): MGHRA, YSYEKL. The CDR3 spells CASSQDPVNTGELFF. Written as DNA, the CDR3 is TGCGCCAGCAGCCAAGATCCGGTGAACACCGGGGAGCTGTTTTTT.